One and the same sample provided the 5 T cell receptor beta chains below, sequenced in a study of control samples from healthy donors and cancer patients. TCRdb's copy holds only in-frame clones and misses some; the assay was immunoSEQ multiplex PCR. The table lists more than 95,000 clones, approximately 90% of them singletons. Sequencing was performed on blood. The receptors originated from a woman in her 70s in good health.

The rearrangement uses TRBV18 and TRBJ1-5; D is perhaps TRBD1 (5 bases). The CDR3 is 18 amino acids. V lost 3 bases and J lost 1, with 19 bases in between. Germline loops: CDR1 KGHSH, CDR2 LQKENI. The CDR3 reads CASSPRALGRLSNQPQHF. The CDR3 DNA reads as TGTGCCAGCTCACCGAGAGCCTTGGGACGCCTGAGCAATCAGCCCCAGCATTTT.

The chain links TRBV10-1 to TRBJ1-1; D uncertain. Germline CDR1 is WNHNN and CDR2 is SYGVQD (reference sequence). The CDR3 extends over 15 amino acids. Trimming stripped 0 bases from V and 0 bases from J, with 8 bases between. CDR3 coding DNA: TGCGCCAGCAGTGAGTCGAAGACCTTGAACACTGAAGCTTTCTTT. Residues: CASSESKTLNTEAFF.

The V gene is TRBV2, the J gene TRBJ1-5, with D possibly being TRBD1 (6 bases). From germline, CDR1 is SNHLY and CDR2 FYNNEI. Trimming cost V 6 bases and J 7 bases, with 16 bases left between them. The CDR3 loop spans 14 amino acids. CDR3 bases: TGTGCCAGCAGAGGTAACAGGGAAAACCAGCCCCAGCATTTT. Protein sequence: CASRGNRENQPQHF.

This chain uses TRBV12-3 or TRBV12-4 with TRBJ2-7; D possibly corresponds to TRBD2 (6 bases). The CDR3 is 13 residues long. Trimming pared 11 bases from V and 0 bases from J, leaving 14 bases between. The CDR3 loop reads CASGLSSSYEQYF. As DNA, the CDR3 is TGTGCCTCGGGACTCTCTAGCTCCTACGAGCAGTACTTC.

The chain recombines TRBV5-1 with TRBJ1-1; TRBD1 is a possible D gene (5 bases). This CDR3 contains 14 residues. Germline CDR1 reads SGHRS; CDR2 reads YFSETQ. Trimming stripped 2 bases from V and 1 base from J, with 9 bases between. The CDR3 region has the DNA TGCGCCAGCAGCTTCGGCGGACAGAACACTGAAGCTTTCTTT. Translating it yields CASSFGGQNTEAFF.